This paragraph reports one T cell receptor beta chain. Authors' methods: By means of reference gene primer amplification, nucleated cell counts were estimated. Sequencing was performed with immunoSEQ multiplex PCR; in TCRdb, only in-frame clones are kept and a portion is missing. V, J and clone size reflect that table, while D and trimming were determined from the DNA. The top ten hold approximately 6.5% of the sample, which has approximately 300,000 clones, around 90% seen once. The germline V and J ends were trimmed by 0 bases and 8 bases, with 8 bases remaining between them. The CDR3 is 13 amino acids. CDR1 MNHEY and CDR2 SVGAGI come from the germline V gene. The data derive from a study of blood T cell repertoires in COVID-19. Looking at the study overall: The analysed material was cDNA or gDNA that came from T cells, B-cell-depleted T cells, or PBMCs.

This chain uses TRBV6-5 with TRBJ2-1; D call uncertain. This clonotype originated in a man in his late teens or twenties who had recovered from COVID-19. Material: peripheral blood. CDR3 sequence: CASSYSSEYEQFF. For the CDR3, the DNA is TGTGCCAGCAGTTACTCTTCCGAGTATGAGCAGTTCTTC.